This TCR beta chain was sequenced in a study of blood T cell repertoires in COVID-19 (dated by TCRdb to about 2020). Regarding the study in general: Collaborator samples came from the United States, Italy and Spain and covered acute and convalescent phases of COVID-19. Subjects who had been exposed to COVID-19, were actively infected with it, or had recovered from it provided the deeply sampled blood TCRbeta repertoires that made up the dataset. Samples were obtained from the ongoing ImmuneRACE study (first 160 participants) and from about 1,300 subjects provided by 6 global collaborators. The material from the prospective study consisted of cDNA or gDNA derived from T cells, B-cell-depleted T cells, or PBMCs. Where HLA class I and class II types were available, the types were taken from metadata supplied by the sample provider, not from assay-based typing. The repertoires were released in a freely available public database meant as a resource for research on the immune response to SARS-CoV-2. Nearly every sample came with metadata listing a de-identified subject ID, COVID-19 status, age in years and sex. General study outcomes and caveats: How much clinical and demographic metadata was included differed by source and by participant, and the metadata was provided uncurated.

The CDR3 runs 12 amino acids, cysteine and phenylalanine included. Only the CDR3 region is kept as DNA, spanning 36 bases read in frame from base 1. Deletion took 8 bases off V and 13 bases off J, with a span of 18 bases between the germline ends. A note on this clone: Its target antigen remains unknown. No quality values exist for individual bases; no much larger clone is one base distant.

Whole blood was collected in K2EDTA tubes by collaborating institutions according to the institutions' own protocols. For TCRbeta analysis, collaborator samples were shipped as frozen whole blood, as isolated PBMCs, or as DNA extracted from either sample type. The immunoSEQ Assay, a bias-controlled multiplex PCR, was used to amplify TCRbeta CDR3 regions from genomic DNA. The authors' pipeline ran thus. Nucleated cell counts per sample were estimated from amplification of reference gene primers within the assay. To quantify the absolute abundance of each unique TCRbeta CDR3 rearrangement, sequence reads were collapsed and filtered. For each sample, productive Simpson clonality was calculated as the square root of Simpson's diversity index over productive rearrangements. Entries here come from immuneACCESS through TCRdb and include only in-frame sequences with V and J called. Some clones fail to appear in such tables; in the studies checked, an unresolved V gene covers under half of the shortfall, and the cause of the remainder is unknown. V, J and clone size are taken as reported in that table, and D and trimming were inferred from the DNA itself. Present in this sample are nearly 65,000 clones, roughly four fifths of which were seen just once. The top ten clones comprise 12% of the sample.

The receptor was isolated from a human donor in a cohort sampled during active COVID-19. This sequence uses TRBV12-3 or TRBV12-4 and TRBJ2-1; possibly the D gene is TRBD2, per 6 matching bases. The specimen sequenced was peripheral blood. Here the CDR3 is given as CASRTRTTTQFF. The nucleotide sequence reads as follows: TGTGCCAGCCGCACTAGGACTACCACTCAGTTCTTC.